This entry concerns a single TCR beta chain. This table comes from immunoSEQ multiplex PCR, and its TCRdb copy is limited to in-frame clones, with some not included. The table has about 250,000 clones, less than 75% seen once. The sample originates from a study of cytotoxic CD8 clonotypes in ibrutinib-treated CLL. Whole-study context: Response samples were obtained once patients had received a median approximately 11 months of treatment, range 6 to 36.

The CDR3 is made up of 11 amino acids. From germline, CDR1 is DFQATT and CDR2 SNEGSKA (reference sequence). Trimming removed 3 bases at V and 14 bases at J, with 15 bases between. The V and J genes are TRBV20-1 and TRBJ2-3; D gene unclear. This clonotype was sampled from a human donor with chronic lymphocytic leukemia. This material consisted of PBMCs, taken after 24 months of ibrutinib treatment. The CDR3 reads CSASFSGRRYF. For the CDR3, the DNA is TGCAGTGCTAGCTTTTCTGGCCGCCGGTATTTT.